This entry lists 9 T cell receptor beta chains sequenced from one sample in a study of CD8 T cells in ankylosing spondylitis (dated by TCRdb to about 2017). Preparation of the library involved 5' RACE. Sequencing was carried out with an Illumina HiSeq 2500. TCRdb handled the public reads itself, with Q25 trimming in fastp and clone calling in MiXCR, and kept productive beta chains. Rows are combined by CDR3 protein, so each entry shows the most common genes and DNA. This sample is represented by 200,000 to 300,000 distinct CDR3 sequences; 8.6% of them were singletons. Under 7.5% of the sample lies in the top ten. Sequencing was done on a sample of blood, either unsorted or a sorted T cell fraction (not recorded which). These receptor sequences come from a male donor with ankylosing spondylitis or in good health (not recorded which).

This clonotype appeared many times. V and J are TRBV7-2 and TRBJ1-2; 10 bases are shared with TRBD1. The length of the CDR3 is 16 residues. V gave up 3 bases and J gave up 3 bases; unmatched junction bases: 7. The V gene's germline CDR1 is SGHTA and CDR2 FQGNSA. This chain's CDR3 is CASSFSRTGGDYGYTF. As DNA, the CDR3 is TGTGCCAGCAGCTTCTCGCGGACAGGGGGGGACTATGGCTACACCTTC.

This clonotype was seen many times. The rearrangement uses TRBV7-9 and TRBJ1-2; D gene uncertain. V gave up 3 bases and J gave up 7 bases, with 6 bases separating them. CDR3 size: 11 residues. The germline CDR1 and CDR2 sequences are SEHNR and FQNEAQ (reference sequence). This chain's CDR3 is CASSLAGGYTF. Here the CDR3 DNA reads TGTGCCAGCAGCTTGGCCGGTGGCTACACCTTC. The whole variable domain, remainder taken from reference TRBV7-9 and TRBJ1-2, is DTGVSQNPRHKITKRGQNVTFRCDPISEHNRLYWYRQTLGQGPEFLTYFQNEAQLEKSRLLSDRFSAERPKGSFSTLEIQRTEQGDSAMYLCASSLAGGYTFGSGTRLTVV.

There are many counts of this clonotype. This rearrangement joins TRBV5-1 to TRBJ2-1; TRBD2 aligns across 9 bases. The CDR3 loop spans 15 amino acids. CDR1 is SGHRS, CDR2 YFSETQ, per germline. The V segment lost 1 base and the J segment 6 bases; nucleotides outside the gene matches: 5. The CDR3 sequence is CASSLWLAGSNEQFF. The CDR3 region has the DNA TGCGCCAGCAGCTTGTGGCTAGCGGGGTCCAATGAGCAGTTCTTC.

This clonotype was seen many times. This chain joins TRBV15 and TRBJ1-2; D not resolved. In germline, CDR1 is LNHNV, CDR2 YYDKDF (reference sequence). The CDR3 is made up of 13 amino acids. Deletions cut 0 bases from V and 3 bases from J, with 5 bases between. The chain's CDR3 is CATSRDSYYGYTF. The CDR3 DNA is TGTGCCACCAGCAGAGATTCCTACTATGGCTACACCTTC.

This clonotype was recorded many times. This chain uses TRBV15 with TRBJ1-2; D not resolved. CDR3 length: 15 amino acids. Trimming stripped 1 base from V and 0 bases from J, with 9 bases between. Per germline, CDR1 LNHNV and CDR2 YYDKDF (reference sequence). CDR3 sequence (DNA): TGTGCCACCAGCAGAGTCCCAGTTTCTAACTATGGCTACACCTTC. This translates into CATSRVPVSNYGYTF.

Worth noting for this clonotype: A read error may be the cause here, since a much bigger clone is one base away. This chain links TRBV6-2 or TRBV6-3 with TRBJ2-7; D uncertain. Trimming removed 0 bases at V and 3 bases at J, with 12 bases between. This CDR3 has 15 residues. The germline CDR1 and CDR2 sequences are MNHEY and SVGEGT. DNA of the CDR3: TGTGCCAGCAGTTACTCACTGGTAAGAGGCTACGAGCAGTACTTC. Protein: CASSYSLVRGYEQYF.

V usage is TRBV11-3 and J usage is TRBJ2-2; D is unclear. Trimming removed 3 bases at V and 3 bases at J, with 8 bases between. Germline V gene lookup returns CDR1 SGHNT and CDR2 YENEEA. The CDR3 runs 14 residues. This CDR3 is CASSFGLDTGELFF. DNA of the CDR3: TGTGCCAGCAGCTTCGGCCTTGACACCGGGGAGCTGTTTTTT.

This chain connects TRBV7-2 to TRBJ1-1, with D hard to call. CDR1 and CDR2 from the germline V gene are SGHTA and FQGNSA. Trimming took 4 bases from V and 0 from J, leaving 6 bases between them. CDR3 length: 13 amino acids. CDR3 protein: CASSSQLNTEAFF. The CDR3 DNA follows: TGTGCCAGCAGCTCCCAGTTGAACACTGAAGCTTTCTTT.

This clonotype showed up just a few times. CDR3 region: CASSLAGGTSSYEQYF. The CDR3 nucleotides read TGTGCCAGCAGCTTAGCGGGAGGCACGAGCTCCTACGAGCAGTACTTC. The chain links TRBV7-9 to TRBJ2-7; D might be TRBD2 (6 bases). Per the germline V gene, CDR1 is SEHNR and CDR2 is FQNEAQ (reference sequence). The length of the CDR3 is 16 residues. V lost 0 bases to trimming and J lost 0 bases, with 12 bases between them.